This record looks at one T cell receptor (beta chain) sequence and its context. This clone showed up just a few times. Its antigen is still unknown. No base qualities exist here, and no much larger clone lies one base off it. This entry belongs to a study of T cell changes during pregnancy in multiple sclerosis (dated by TCRdb to between 2018 and 2021). Study-level background: Changes in the T cell repertoire over the course of pregnancy were examined in this study in women with multiple sclerosis.

Library creation used the immunoSEQ multiplex PCR assay. This is the immuneACCESS table as TCRdb keeps it, with only in-frame sequences that have V and J called. A part of the clones is gone; compared with another copy, unresolved V genes explain less than half, and the rest is unexplained. Recorded for this sample are some 64,000 clones; about 91% of them occurred a single time. The ten most abundant clones make up approximately 2.5% of the sample. Sequenced here: peripheral blood, sampled in the first trimester of pregnancy. This TCR derives from a female donor with multiple sclerosis, enrolled in a pregnancy study.

The CDR3 reads CASRQQAGYGYTF. The DNA reads TGTGCCAGCAGGCAGCAGGCTGGCTATGGCTACACCTTC. Recombination joined TRBV7-2 with TRBJ1-2; no D gene is confidently identified. Trimming at the junction amounts to 6 bases on V and 4 bases on J, and the germline ends lie 12 bases apart. CDR1 and CDR2 were assigned from the germline V gene as SGHTA and FQGNSA. The CDR3 starts with the cysteine, ends with the phenylalanine, and has 13 residues. Only CDR3 DNA is held: 39 bases, read in frame from base 1.